The TCR beta chain under discussion was sequenced for a study of spatial heterogeneity in lung cancer. This clonotype showed up just a few times. The CDR3 is made up of 14 amino acids. The germline V gene encodes CDR1 GTSNPN and CDR2 SVGIG (reference sequence). V gave up 4 bases and J gave up 10 bases; unmatched junction bases: 9. MiXCR, applied by TCRdb to the 5' RACE reads, yields one record per CDR3 protein. The sample has over 14,000 distinct CDR3 sequences, approximately 10% seen once. Noted time point: sample taken at primary tumor resection. Sequencing of whole RNA from tumor, nontumor lung or frozen PBMC involved no sorting.

The chain recombines TRBV30 with TRBJ2-2; 10 nucleotides agree with TRBD2. Source: PBMCs, taken at surgery. This TCR came from a female donor with early-stage non-small cell lung cancer. CDR3 DNA sequence: TGTGCCTGGAATACCGGGACTAGCGCGGTGGAGCTGTTTTTT. Protein product: CAWNTGTSAVELFF.